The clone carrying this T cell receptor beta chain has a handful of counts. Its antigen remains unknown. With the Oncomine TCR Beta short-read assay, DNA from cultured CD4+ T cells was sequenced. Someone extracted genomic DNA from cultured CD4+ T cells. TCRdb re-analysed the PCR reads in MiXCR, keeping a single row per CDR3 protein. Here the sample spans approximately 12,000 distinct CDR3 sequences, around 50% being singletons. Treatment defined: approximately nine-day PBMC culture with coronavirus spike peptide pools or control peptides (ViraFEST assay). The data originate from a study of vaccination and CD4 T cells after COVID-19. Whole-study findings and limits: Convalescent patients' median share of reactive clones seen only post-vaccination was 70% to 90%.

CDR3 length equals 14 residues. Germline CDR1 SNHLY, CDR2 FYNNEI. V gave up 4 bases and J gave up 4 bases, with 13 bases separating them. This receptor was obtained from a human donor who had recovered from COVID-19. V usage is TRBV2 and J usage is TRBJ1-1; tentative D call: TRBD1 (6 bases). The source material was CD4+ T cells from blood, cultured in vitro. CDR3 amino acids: CASSARQGSTEAFF. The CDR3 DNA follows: TGTGCCAGCAGTGCCCGGCAGGGGAGCACTGAAGCTTTCTTT.